The 23 T cell receptor beta chains below were found in one sample sequenced in a study of blood T cell repertoires in COVID-19. This table comes from immunoSEQ multiplex PCR, and its TCRdb copy is limited to in-frame clones, with some not included. Altogether about 76,000 clones are present, 80% to 90% being singletons, with the ten largest covering 4.5% to 7%. Sequenced sample: peripheral blood. The receptors shown here come from a man aged 50 to 59 with active COVID-19.

The chain is built from TRBV4-2 and TRBJ2-3; 9 bases map to TRBD1. V was clipped by 0 bases and J by 3 bases; unmatched bases: 13. The germline V gene encodes CDR1 LGHNA and CDR2 YNFKEQ. CDR3 length: 19 residues. CDR3 nucleotides: TGTGCCAGCAGCCAAGATCAGGGACAGGGTTTGTCGACGACAGATACGCAGTATTTT. This codes for CASSQDQGQGLSTTDTQYF.

The chain carries TRBV30 and TRBJ2-7; no clear D gene. The CDR3 totals 11 residues. V was trimmed by 5 bases and J by 3 bases, leaving 8 bases between them. Germline CDR1 reads GTSNPN; CDR2 reads SVGIG (reference sequence). Here the CDR3 reads CAWGSSYEQYF. As DNA, the CDR3 is TGTGCCTGGGGCTCTAGCTACGAGCAGTACTTC.

The chain couples TRBV19 to TRBJ1-1; 8 nucleotides agree with TRBD1. This CDR3 comprises 13 residues. V lost 7 bases to trimming and J lost 3 bases; unmatched junction nucleotides: 4. Germline-derived CDR1 and CDR2 are LNHDA and SQIVND (reference sequence). Written as DNA, the CDR3 is TGTGCCAGTACCCGACAGGGGTACACTGAAGCTTTCTTT. Amino acid sequence: CASTRQGYTEAFF.

The chain links TRBV24-1 to TRBJ2-7, with 8 bases fitting TRBD1. V shed 2 bases and J 3 bases; nucleotides not matched to a gene: 11. CDR3 size: 17 residues. CDR1 is KGHDR, CDR2 SFDVKD, per germline. CDR3 in amino acids: CATSDSKSGTGFYEQYF. In nucleotides, the CDR3 is TGTGCCACCAGTGATTCCAAATCGGGGACAGGTTTCTACGAGCAGTACTTC.

The chain recombines TRBV7-2 with TRBJ2-7; 10 positions match TRBD1. Germline assignment: CDR1 SGHTA and CDR2 FQGNSA. Trimming cost V 7 bases and J 7 bases; bases outside gene matches: 10. The CDR3 consists of 14 residues. This chain's CDR3 is CASTAGTGVGEQYF. The CDR3 nucleotides read TGTGCCAGCACCGCCGGGACAGGGGTGGGAGAGCAGTACTTC.

Only a few counts were recorded for this clone. V gene TRBV28 combines with J gene TRBJ1-1; a weak D match, TRBD1 (5 bases). The ends were cut back, 3 bases at V and 4 bases at J, with 24 bases in the middle. This CDR3 has 18 amino acids. Germline-derived CDR1 and CDR2 are MDHEN and SYDVKM. The CDR3 nucleotides are TGTGCCAGCAGTTTGTTTAATCCCACGCCGGGGAGGGGCACTGAAGCTTTCTTT. Translating it yields CASSLFNPTPGRGTEAFF. Supplemented by reference TRBV28 and TRBJ1-1, the full variable domain reads DVKVTQSSRYLVKRTGEKVFLECVQDMDHENMFWYRQDPGLGLRLIYFSYDVKMKEKGDIPEGYSVSREKKERFSLILESASTNQTSMYLCASSLFNPTPGRGTEAFFGQGTRLTVV.

The chain uses TRBV30 and TRBJ2-3; D unresolved. This CDR3 has 12 residues. V was clipped by 3 bases and J by 2 bases, with 6 bases between them. Germline CDR1 GTSNPN, CDR2 SVGIG (reference sequence). CDR3 sequence (DNA): TGTGCCTGGAGAACAACCACAGATACGCAGTATTTT. Its protein is CAWRTTTDTQYF.

The V call is TRBV11-2, the J call TRBJ1-2; 8 nucleotides agree with TRBD1. The junction had 7 bases not matched to a gene; V was cut back by 2 bases and J by 8 bases. The CDR3 runs 14 residues. Per the germline V gene, CDR1 is SGHAT and CDR2 is FQNNGV. CDR3 DNA: TGTGCCAGCAGCTTATCGACAGGGGAAGTCGGCTACACCTTC. Residues: CASSLSTGEVGYTF.

J is TRBJ1-1 and V is TRBV7-9, with 9 nucleotides matching TRBD1. The CDR3 is made up of 12 amino acids. The J segment lost 1 base and the V segment lost 10 bases, leaving 1 base of the junction unmatched. Germline V gene data show CDR1 as SEHNR and CDR2 as FQNEAQ (reference sequence). CDR3 in DNA: TGTGCCACGGACAGGGGGAACACTGAAGCTTTCTTT. Translating it yields CATDRGNTEAFF.

This rearrangement joins TRBV27 to TRBJ2-7; D may be TRBD2 (6 bases). Germline-derived CDR1 and CDR2 are MNHEY and SMNVEV (reference sequence). The CDR3 is made up of 12 amino acids. Trimming pared 8 bases from V and 7 bases from J, leaving 15 bases between. CDR3 amino acids: CASGGGGREQYF. The CDR3 DNA sequence: TGTGCCAGCGGTGGGGGAGGTCGGGAGCAGTACTTC.

This sequence joins TRBV9 and TRBJ2-1; D is unresolved. CDR3 length: 14 amino acids. Trimming stripped 0 bases from V and 3 bases from J, with 7 bases between. CDR1 and CDR2 from the germline V gene are SGDLS and YYNGEE. The CDR3: CASSVAVVYNEQFF. For the CDR3, the DNA is TGTGCCAGCAGCGTAGCTGTTGTCTACAATGAGCAGTTCTTC.

The genes are TRBV27 and TRBJ1-1, with D unclear. CDR1 and CDR2 from the germline V gene are MNHEY and SMNVEV (reference sequence). The CDR3 has 14 residues. With 5 bases removed from V and 0 bases from J, the gap between germline ends came to 10 bases. Here the CDR3 DNA reads TGTGCCAGCAGTCCGAGGGCCTTGAACACTGAAGCTTTCTTT. It specifies CASSPRALNTEAFF.

V usage is TRBV10-3 and J usage is TRBJ2-5; D ambiguous. The V and J ends lost 3 bases and 0 bases respectively, with 8 bases between them. Germline-derived CDR1 and CDR2 are ENHRY and SYGVKD. This CDR3 has 14 residues. The CDR3 DNA sequence: TGTGCCATCAGTGATGAGCTGTACCAAGAGACCCAGTACTTC. Its translation: CAISDELYQETQYF.

The V call is TRBV5-1, the J call TRBJ1-4; the D gene is possibly TRBD1 (6 bases). This CDR3 is built from 15 residues. Trimming stripped 2 bases from V and 2 bases from J, with 10 bases between. The germline V gene encodes CDR1 SGHRS and CDR2 YFSETQ. CDR3: CASSLRGFTNEKLFF. The CDR3 DNA reads as TGCGCCAGCAGCTTAAGGGGGTTTACTAATGAAAAACTGTTTTTT. Full variable domain (missing parts from reference TRBV5-1 and TRBJ1-4): KAGVTQTPRYLIKTRGQQVTLSCSPISGHRSVSWYQQTPGQGLQFLFEYFSETQRNKGNFPGRFSGRQFSNSRSEMNVSTLELGDSALYLCASSLRGFTNEKLFFGSGTQLSVL.

The chain recombines TRBV7-9 with TRBJ2-5; 8 nucleotides agree with TRBD2. Germline trimming cut 5 bases from V and 1 base from J; bases unmatched to any gene: 12. CDR1 is SEHNR and CDR2 is FQNEAQ in the germline V gene (reference sequence). CDR3 size: 17 residues. The CDR3 spells CASSQPKSGSIQETQYF. The CDR3 coding sequence is TGTGCCAGCAGCCAGCCTAAGAGCGGGAGTATCCAAGAGACCCAGTACTTC.

The chain links TRBV11-2 to TRBJ2-3; TRBD2 matches 8 bases. V lost 5 bases to trimming and J lost 0 bases; unmatched junction nucleotides: 7. Germline V gives CDR1 SGHAT, CDR2 FQNNGV. There are 16 residues in the CDR3. CDR3 sequence reads: CASSKGASGSTDTQYF. The CDR3 region has the DNA TGTGCCAGCAGCAAGGGCGCTAGCGGGAGCACAGATACGCAGTATTTT.

The chain is built from TRBV6-2 or TRBV6-3 and TRBJ2-2, with TRBD1 matching 8 bases. Germline CDR1 reads MNHEY; CDR2 reads SVGEGT. There are 18 residues in the CDR3. The trim removed 2 bases at V and 4 bases at J, leaving 12 bases unmatched. For the CDR3, the DNA is TGTGCCAGCAGTTACCCTGGGGGGACAGGCCCCAGCACCGGGGAGCTGTTTTTT. Protein product: CASSYPGGTGPSTGELFF.

The chain combines TRBV28 with TRBJ2-1; 9 nucleotides line up with TRBD2. Germline-derived CDR1 and CDR2 are MDHEN and SYDVKM. This CDR3 has 17 amino acids. With V trimmed by 1 base and J by 6 bases, 10 bases remained unmatched. For the CDR3, the DNA is TGTGCCAGCAGTTTATTAGGCGGGAGGGCCCTCGGCAATGAGCAGTTCTTC. Its translation: CASSLLGGRALGNEQFF.

The rearrangement links TRBV13 to TRBJ1-4, with D perhaps matching TRBD1 (6 bases). The V and J ends lost 3 bases and 1 base respectively, with 12 bases between them. This CDR3 is 16 amino acids long. Germline assignment: CDR1 PRHDT and CDR2 FYEKMQ (reference sequence). CDR3 sequence (DNA): TGTGCCAGCAGCTTCAAGAAAGGGGGAACTAATGAAAAACTGTTTTTT. It translates to CASSFKKGGTNEKLFF.

The V gene is TRBV4-2, the J gene TRBJ2-7; 8 bases line up with TRBD1. This CDR3 contains 15 residues. CDR1 and CDR2 from the germline V gene are LGHNA and YNFKEQ. The V and J ends lost 4 bases and 1 base, in that order; junction bases with no gene match: 6. The CDR3, as DNA: TGTGCCAGCAGCCCTGCGGACAGGGCGTCCTACGAGCAGTACTTC. As protein: CASSPADRASYEQYF.

The chain carries TRBV5-4 and TRBJ1-1; the D gene is possibly TRBD1 (6 bases). This CDR3 has 14 residues. The V end lost 4 bases, the J end lost 8 bases, and 18 bases lay between the germline ends. Germline CDR1 reads SGHNT; CDR2 reads YYREEE (reference sequence). The CDR3 DNA reads as TGTGCCAGCAGCGCTCGGACAGTCGAGAGGGAAGCTTTCTTT. Translating gives CASSARTVEREAFF.

The V and J genes are TRBV6-4 and TRBJ1-5; 10 nucleotides align to TRBD1. Losses at the gene ends were 2 bases for V and 1 base for J; bases not matched to a gene: 17. This CDR3 has 21 residues. The germline V gene has CDR1 MRHNA and CDR2 SNTAGT. The CDR3 is CASSDPGPFGTGVSSNQPQHF. CDR3 DNA: TGTGCCAGCAGTGACCCGGGACCTTTCGGGACAGGGGTTTCGAGCAATCAGCCCCAGCATTTT.

The rearrangement links TRBV2 to TRBJ2-1; D is possibly TRBD1 (6 bases). Germline V gives CDR1 SNHLY, CDR2 FYNNEI. V lost 6 bases, J lost 6 bases, and 15 bases lay in between. This CDR3 region has 14 residues. CDR3 DNA sequence: TGTGCCAGCAGAGGAGACTCAGGGGTCAATGAGCAGTTCTTC. This sequence encodes CASRGDSGVNEQFF.